These 12 T cell receptor beta chains were all obtained from the same sample, sequenced in a study of early T cells in non-severe SARS-CoV-2 infection. Using its own MiXCR run on the 5' RACE reads, TCRdb lists one record per CDR3 protein. The repertoire has 59,000 or so distinct CDR3 sequences, roughly 12% of them found once; the top ten carry 1.3% to 1.5%. The sequencing used whole blood, collected at baseline. These receptors were collected from an adult who was a healthcare worker with PCR-confirmed SARS-CoV-2 infection or an uninfected control (not recorded which).

The chain links TRBV25-1 to TRBJ2-5; D might be TRBD2 (7 bases). The CDR3 loop spans 14 amino acids. CDR1 and CDR2 (germline): MGHDK, SYGVNS. V was pared by 1 base and J by 5 bases, with 11 bases between. Here the CDR3 reads CASSELGGPETQYF. CDR3 sequence (DNA): TGTGCCAGCAGTGAATTGGGGGGGCCGGAGACCCAGTACTTC.

The chain has TRBV28 and TRBJ1-2; D remains ambiguous. Germline V gene data show CDR1 as MDHEN and CDR2 as SYDVKM. The CDR3 contains 15 residues. V shed 3 bases and J shed 0 bases, with 11 bases lying between them. This CDR3 reads CASSLVQAANYGYTF. The CDR3, as DNA: TGTGCCAGCAGTTTGGTGCAGGCAGCTAACTATGGCTACACCTTC.

The DNA of the CDR3 is TGTGCCAGCAGCCATCTACAGGGTCCCGGGGAGCTGTTTTTT. It is translated as CASSHLQGPGELFF. The chain has TRBV3-1 and TRBJ2-2; tentatively, D is TRBD1 (6 bases). Deletions cut 3 bases from V and 6 bases from J, with 11 bases between. The CDR3 length is 14 residues. Germline CDR1 and CDR2: LGHDT and YNNKEL (reference sequence). Full variable domain (outside the CDR3, taken from reference TRBV3-1 and TRBJ2-2): DTAVSQTPKYLVTQMGNDKSIKCEQNLGHDTMYWYKQDSKKFLKIMFSYNNKELIINETVPNRFSPKSPDKAHLNLHINSLELGDSAVYFCASSHLQGPGELFFGEGSRLTVL.

In this sample, this clonotype turned up a few times. V usage is TRBV18 and J usage is TRBJ2-1; tentative D call: TRBD1 (11 bases). V lost 2 bases and J lost 4, with 27 bases in between. In germline, CDR1 is KGHSH, CDR2 LQKENI. This CDR3 is built from 20 residues. The CDR3 DNA is TGTGCCAGCTCACCAACCGGCGGACAGGGGGCTAGCGGGAGATACAATGAGCAGTTCTTC. Translation: CASSPTGGQGASGRYNEQFF.

This rearrangement joins TRBV7-6 to TRBJ2-5, with D maybe TRBD2 (6 bases). CDR1 and CDR2 from the germline V gene are SGHVS and FNYEAQ. CDR3 size: 17 residues. V lost 0 bases and J 1 base, leaving 15 bases between the germline ends. The CDR3 sequence: CASSLAGRRTFQETQYF. The CDR3 DNA reads as TGTGCCAGCAGCTTAGCGGGGAGGAGGACGTTCCAAGAGACCCAGTACTTC.

This clonotype was observed a handful of times. The gene calls are TRBV28 and TRBJ1-5, with D unresolved. The germline V and J ends were trimmed by 4 bases and 5 bases, with 12 bases remaining between them. Germline V gives CDR1 MDHEN, CDR2 SYDVKM. The CDR3 has 14 residues. In DNA, the CDR3 is TGTGCCAGCAGTTCCCGTAGAATTTATCAGCCCCAGCATTTT. It yields the protein CASSSRRIYQPQHF.

Many counts were recorded for this clonotype. The chain combines TRBV12-3 or TRBV12-4 with TRBJ1-2, with unresolved D. The V gene lost 3 bases and the J gene lost 6 bases, with 14 bases spanning the gap. CDR3 length equals 14 residues. CDR3 residues: CASSFRGLQDGYTF. The CDR3 region has the DNA TGTGCCAGCAGTTTTCGAGGGCTTCAGGATGGCTACACCTTC.

There are many counts of this clonotype. The chain links TRBV20-1 to TRBJ2-3; possibly TRBD1 or TRBD2 for D (5 bases each). The CDR3 is 15 residues long. CDR1 is DFQATT, CDR2 SNEGSKA, per germline (reference sequence). V was trimmed by 0 bases and J by 1 base, leaving 11 bases between them. The CDR3, as DNA: TGCAGTGCTAGAGATCGGGGCCGCCGCACAGATACGCAGTATTTT. Its translation: CSARDRGRRTDTQYF.

This clonotype was counted only a few times. The genes are TRBV20-1 and TRBJ2-5; 7 bases agree with TRBD1. Germline CDR1 reads DFQATT; CDR2 reads SNEGSKA (reference sequence). There are 15 residues in the CDR3. J lost 5 bases, V lost 3 bases, and 12 bases had no gene match. CDR3 protein: CSASSPGQSPETQYF. In DNA, the CDR3 is TGCAGTGCTAGTTCCCCGGGACAGTCCCCGGAGACCCAGTACTTC.

The J gene is TRBJ1-1, the V gene TRBV10-2; no definite D call. Per the germline V gene, CDR1 is WSHSY and CDR2 is SAAADI. This CDR3 is 13 amino acids long. Trimming removed 3 bases from V and 0 bases from J, with 5 bases in between. The CDR3: CASSEGLNTEAFF. CDR3 DNA: TGCGCCAGCAGTGAAGGCCTGAACACTGAAGCTTTCTTT.

Many counts were recorded for this clonotype. The chain uses TRBV28 and TRBJ2-7; no clear D. CDR3 length: 12 amino acids. Between the trimmed V and J ends, which lost 8 bases and 2 bases, there was a span of 10 bases. Germline CDR1 is MDHEN and CDR2 is SYDVKM. DNA for the CDR3: TGTGCCAGCTTCGTGAACCCCTACGAGCAGTACTTC. Translation: CASFVNPYEQYF.

This clonotype has a handful of counts. The V and J genes are TRBV10-2 and TRBJ2-7; a weak D match, TRBD2 (6 bases). Trimming removed 2 bases from V and 3 bases from J, with 8 bases in between. The germline V gene encodes CDR1 WSHSY and CDR2 SAAADI. The CDR3 is 13 residues long. As DNA, the CDR3 is TGCGCCAGCAGTGAGAGACTAGTCTACGAGCAGTACTTC. Its protein is CASSERLVYEQYF.